The following is a T cell receptor beta chain sequence with its context. Its recognized antigen is unknown. There are no base qualities to consult, and no much larger clone falls within one base. This specimen comes from a study of Ad26.COV2.S vaccination and SARS-CoV-2 variants (dated by TCRdb to 2020 to 2023). Turning to the overall study: Donors in the vaccine arm were drawn from COV1001, a multicentre, randomized, double-blind, placebo-controlled phase I-IIa trial testing Ad26.COV2.S in healthy adults. Trial participants were randomized into five groups of five, in which low-dose or high-dose Ad26.COV2.S was given once or twice, or placebo was given on both occasions. A total of 32 samples were included in the TCR-sequenced set, comprising about 20 Ad26.COV2.S vaccine recipients, 5 placebo recipients and 8 SARS-CoV-2 convalescent individuals. Investigators remained blinded to trial group allocation during experiments and outcome assessment. TCRbeta repertoire sequencing served as the tool for gauging how specific and how broad the SARS-CoV-2-reactive T cell receptors were following Ad26.COV2.S vaccination. Ad26.COV2.S was administered intramuscularly at a dose of 5x10^10 or 1x10^11 viral particles, either as one shot or as two shots given 56 days apart.

Results the study describes overall, beyond this receptor: The study lacked the statistical power to compare responses across vaccine doses or regimens. The authors noted that total T cell responses may have been underestimated by the TCR breadth and depth analyses. Spike-specific TCR breadth was higher in Ad26.COV2.S recipients than in placebo recipients (P = 0.0014). After vaccination, substantial breadth of spike-specific CD8+ and CD4+ T cell responses was reported. Vaccine and placebo recipients had comparable non-spike TCR breadth, which fits with the vaccine containing only spike.

The immunoSEQ Assay was the method used to sequence TCRbeta CDR3 regions. After extraction, genomic DNA underwent amplification by bias-controlled multiplex PCR, followed by high-throughput sequencing. Processing in the source paper ran as follows. To quantify the absolute abundance of each unique TCRbeta CDR3 region, sequences were collapsed and filtered. T cell fraction was estimated by normalizing TCRbeta template counts to usable DNA, with usable DNA measured through amplification of reference genes found in all nucleated cells. Repertoire TCRs were annotated as SARS-CoV-2-specific by exact matching of V gene, CDR3 amino acid sequence and J gene to a known reactive TCR set. MIRA supplied the reference SARS-CoV-2 TCR set, which was filtered for enrichment in COVID-19-positive ImmuneCODE repertoires so that public or cross-reactive TCRs were removed. Based on the MIRA antigens, annotated TCRs were further analysed at the level of specific ORF or position within ORF. Breadth was defined as the number of annotated unique rearrangements divided by the total number of unique productive rearrangements, and depth was defined as the summed frequency of the annotated unique rearrangements. Two-sided Wilcoxon rank-sum tests were used to compare TCR breadth between groups. The table was pulled from immuneACCESS by TCRdb, which kept in-frame rearrangements only. Such tables lose some clones; where checked, under half of the loss comes from unresolved V genes, and the rest has no known cause. The V and J calls and clone size are taken from that table; D and trimming were inferred from the DNA. Within this sample are hundreds of thousands of clones, with under 90% of them counted one time only. Around 7% of the sample belongs to the ten largest clones.

The treatment or condition label, read with the paper, signifies: some 20 received Ad26.COV2.S at low or high dose, single or two shots; about 5 received placebo; per-sample allocation not given. For vaccine and placebo recipients, repertoires were sequenced using samples collected on day 63 after the first injection. Cohort 1b enrolled about 25 adults aged 18-55 years at a single site in Boston, USA, between 29 July and 7 August 2020. Ad26.COV2.S consisted of a replication-incompetent adenovirus type 26 vector by which a prefusion-stabilized SARS-CoV-2 spike protein from the original Wuhan strain was expressed. The sequence was obtained from a person aged 18-65 years who received the Ad26.COV2.S COVID-19 vaccine or a placebo. This material consisted of peripheral blood, taken in a trial of Ad26.COV2.S vaccine versus placebo.

The DNA sequence is given as TGCAGCGTCCAGAACACTGAAGCTTTCTTT. Its amino acids are CSVQNTEAFF. Recombination connected TRBV29-1 to TRBJ1-1; no D gene call is confident. Relative to germline, V is 6 bases shorter and J is 1 base shorter, with 3 bases between their ends. Its CDR3 holds 10 amino acids, cysteine through phenylalanine. Only CDR3 DNA is held: 30 bases, read in frame from base 1. CDR1 and CDR2 (SQVTM, ANQGSEA) derive from the germline V gene. Joined to the reference TRBV29-1 and TRBJ1-1 proteins, this CDR3 gives the full variable domain: SAVISQKPSRDICQRGTSLTIQCQVDSQVTMMFWYRQQPGQSLTLIATANQGSEATYESGFVIDKFPISRPNLTFSTLTVSNMSPEDSSIYLCSVQNTEAFFGQGTRLTVV.